What follows are 17 T cell receptor beta chains derived from one specimen sequenced in a study of T cell responses to AZD1222 COVID-19 vaccine. Sequencing used immunoSEQ multiplex PCR; TCRdb keeps in-frame clones, though not all of them. The sample yields some 50,000 clones, around nine tenths seen once. Here the sequenced sample was peripheral blood, taken 28 days after the second AZD1222 dose. The receptors were gathered from an adult who received the AZD1222 COVID-19 vaccine.

The CDR3 loop reads CASSYGSGDDPDTQYF. The DNA of the CDR3 is TGTGCCAGCAGCTACGGTAGCGGGGACGACCCAGATACGCAGTATTTT. This chain connects TRBV5-4 to TRBJ2-3; TRBD2 aligns across 8 bases. The CDR3 length is 16 residues. Trimming removed 3 bases from V and 4 bases from J; junction bases left unmatched: 10. Germline V CDR1 and CDR2: SGHNT, YYREEE (reference sequence).

This clone was recorded a few times. The CDR3 here is CASNKDTSGYNSPLHF. DNA of the CDR3: TGTGCCAGCAACAAGGACACCTCGGGCTATAATTCACCCCTCCACTTT. V usage is TRBV7-8 and J usage is TRBJ1-6, with D tentatively TRBD1 (5 bases). The CDR3 is 16 residues long. V gave up 7 bases and J gave up 3 bases, with 16 bases separating them. Germline CDR1 and CDR2: SGHVS and FQNEAQ. Full variable domain (outside the CDR3, taken from reference TRBV7-8 and TRBJ1-6): GAGVSQSPRYKVAKRGQDVALRCDPISGHVSLFWYQQALGQGPEFLTYFQNEAQLDKSGLPSDRFFAERPEGSVSTLKIQRTQQEDSAVYLCASNKDTSGYNSPLHFGNGTRLTVT.

In this sample, this clone turned up a few times. The chain is built from TRBV13 and TRBJ1-4, with TRBD1 identical over 7 bases. Germline V gene lookup returns CDR1 PRHDT and CDR2 FYEKMQ (reference sequence). The CDR3 covers 15 residues. The junction had 5 bases not matched to a gene; V was cut back by 2 bases and J by 5 bases. The CDR3: CASSLRGQPNEKLFF. CDR3 nucleotides: TGTGCCAGCAGCTTACGGGGACAGCCGAATGAAAAACTGTTTTTT. Combining the CDR3 with reference TRBV13 and TRBJ1-4 gives the whole variable domain AAGVIQSPRHLIKEKRETATLKCYPIPRHDTVYWYQQGPGQDPQFLISFYEKMQSDKGSIPDRFSAQQFSDYHSELNMSSLELGDSALYFCASSLRGQPNEKLFFGSGTQLSVL.

V usage is TRBV5-1 and J usage is TRBJ2-1; D may be TRBD2 (6 bases). The CDR3 is 15 amino acids. Germline loops: CDR1 SGHRS, CDR2 YFSETQ. Trimming cost V 0 bases and J 5 bases, with 12 bases left between them. The CDR3 DNA reads TGCGCCAGCAGCTTGGATACGGGAGCCCACAATGAGCAGTTCTTC. This encodes CASSLDTGAHNEQFF.

V is TRBV3-1 (or the pseudogene TRBV3-2) and J is TRBJ1-5; 7 nucleotides line up with TRBD1. Per germline, CDR1 LGHDT and CDR2 YNNKEL (reference sequence). The CDR3 is 17 amino acids. J gave up 3 bases and V 0 bases, and 8 bases lay outside the gene matches. CDR3 DNA: TGTGCCAGCAGCCAAGACCCCACAGGGGACCTCAATCAGCCCCAGCATTTT. Protein: CASSQDPTGDLNQPQHF.

The chain links TRBV5-4 to TRBJ2-7, with 10 positions matching TRBD2. CDR3 length: 15 residues. Germline values: CDR1 SGHNT, CDR2 YYREEE (reference sequence). The V and J ends lost 4 bases and 5 bases, in that order; junction bases with no gene match: 9. CDR3 coding DNA: TGTGCCAGCAGCCAAAAGCGGGAGGGCCTAGACGAGCAGTACTTC. Translated, it gives CASSQKREGLDEQYF.

The count of this clone is one. The rearrangement joins TRBV5-1 to TRBJ2-3; 8 bases align to TRBD1. CDR1 and CDR2 from the germline V gene are SGHRS and YFSETQ. The V segment lost 3 bases and the J segment 1 base; nucleotides outside the gene matches: 7. The CDR3 is 16 amino acids. This CDR3 is CASSSTGGIRTDTQYF. The CDR3 DNA follows: TGCGCCAGCAGCTCAACAGGGGGAATACGCACAGATACGCAGTATTTT.

The chain recombines TRBV6-4 with TRBJ2-7; 7 nucleotides match TRBD1. This CDR3 spans 15 amino acids. Germline CDR1 and CDR2: MRHNA and SNTAGT. V shed 2 bases and J 3 bases; nucleotides not matched to a gene: 7. The CDR3: CASSDPGTVFYEQYF. The CDR3 coding sequence is TGTGCCAGCAGTGACCCAGGGACAGTTTTCTACGAGCAGTACTTC.

The chain carries TRBV19 and TRBJ1-2, with TRBD1 matching over 9 bases. The CDR3 length is 17 residues. After removal of 4 bases from V and 7 bases from J, the junction contained 16 bases not matched to a gene. In germline, CDR1 is LNHDA, CDR2 SQIVND (reference sequence). This chain's CDR3 is CASSRGINGDRASGYTF. In DNA form, the CDR3 reads TGTGCCAGTAGTAGGGGGATCAATGGGGACAGGGCGTCTGGCTACACCTTC.

This clone was found a few times. This chain joins TRBV5-6 and TRBJ1-1; weak D call: TRBD1 (5 bases). Trimming removed 4 bases at V and 1 base at J, with 14 bases between. Germline V gene data show CDR1 as SGHDT and CDR2 as YYEEEE. CDR3 length equals 15 residues. The CDR3 nucleotides read TGTGCCAGCAGCGGCAGGGCGCTGGGGAACACTGAAGCTTTCTTT. This translates into CASSGRALGNTEAFF.

A single count supports this clone. This chain links TRBV18 with TRBJ2-3, with 13 bases aligning to TRBD2. The CDR3 has 20 residues. V shed 5 bases, J shed 2 bases, and the junction held 16 bases outside the gene matches. Germline V gene lookup returns CDR1 KGHSH and CDR2 LQKENI. CDR3 DNA sequence: TGTGCCAGCTCATCAGAAGCTGGACTAGCGGGGGAAACCTCCACAGATACGCAGTATTTT. Its translation: CASSSEAGLAGETSTDTQYF.

This clone appeared a single time. The chain uses TRBV7-2 and TRBJ1-2, with a weak D call TRBD1 (6 bases). The CDR3 loop spans 13 amino acids. CDR1 and CDR2 (germline): SGHTA, FQGNSA. Trimming pared 5 bases from V and 2 bases from J, leaving 9 bases between. For the CDR3, the DNA is TGTGCCAGCAGCCTTGGACAGAACTATGGCTACACCTTC. Translating it yields CASSLGQNYGYTF.

The chain couples TRBV5-1 to TRBJ1-4; D is perhaps TRBD1 (6 bases). Germline CDR1 reads SGHRS; CDR2 reads YFSETQ. V lost 3 bases and J lost 2, with 11 bases in between. This CDR3 spans 15 amino acids. DNA for the CDR3: TGCGCCAGCAGCTCCCACAGGGACACTAATGAAAAACTGTTTTTT. Translated: CASSSHRDTNEKLFF.

The chain has TRBV19 and TRBJ2-1; possibly TRBD2 for D (5 bases). The V end lost 5 bases, the J end lost 7 bases, and 21 bases lay between the germline ends. Germline assignment: CDR1 LNHDA and CDR2 SQIVND (reference sequence). This CDR3 spans 16 amino acids. The CDR3 DNA follows: TGTGCCAGTAGTTGGCTAGTGGGGAGTCGGAGGAATGAGCAGTTCTTC. As protein: CASSWLVGSRRNEQFF.

The rearrangement joins TRBV19 to TRBJ2-7, with 8 bases identical to TRBD1. Germline V lookup: CDR1 LNHDA, CDR2 SQIVND (reference sequence). This CDR3 has 14 amino acids. V shed 10 bases, J shed 4 bases, and the junction held 12 bases outside the gene matches. The CDR3 nucleotides are TGTGCCACTGACCCCGGACAGGGCAAGTACGAGCAGTACTTC. It translates to CATDPGQGKYEQYF.

The J gene is TRBJ1-2, the V gene TRBV4-1; 7 nucleotides match TRBD1. J lost 4 bases, V lost 4 bases, and 3 bases had no gene match. Germline V gene lookup returns CDR1 MGHRA and CDR2 YSYEKL. The CDR3 loop spans 13 amino acids. The CDR3 region has the DNA TGCGCCAGCAGCCCGGGGACAGTCTATGGCTACACCTTC. Encoded protein: CASSPGTVYGYTF.

The rearrangement joins TRBV5-1 to TRBJ2-5; perhaps D is TRBD1 or TRBD2 (6 bases each). The CDR3 has 15 residues. Germline lookup yields CDR1 SGHRS and CDR2 YFSETQ. Trimming left V 0 bases short and J 9 bases short, with 18 bases between. The CDR3 DNA reads TGCGCCAGCAGCTTGGCGGGGGCAGACCTAGGGGCCCAGTACTTC. Translation: CASSLAGADLGAQYF.